This entry lists 2 T cell receptor beta chains sequenced from one sample in a study of T cell responses to AZD1222 COVID-19 vaccine. Libraries were prepared by immunoSEQ multiplex PCR; TCRdb keeps only in-frame clonotypes and omits some of them. Of more than 100,000 clones in the sample, about 90% were seen once. This specimen was peripheral blood, taken on day 0 of AZD1222 vaccination. The receptors were sampled from an adult in good health.

This chain connects TRBV7-6 to TRBJ2-5, with 8 bases that match TRBD2. CDR1 and CDR2 from the germline V gene are SGHVS and FNYEAQ. After removal of 4 bases from V and 4 bases from J, the junction contained 11 bases not matched to a gene. CDR3 length: 16 amino acids. The CDR3 spells CASSSLPGGGGETQYF. The CDR3 DNA is TGTGCCAGCAGCTCTCTTCCGGGGGGGGGCGGAGAGACCCAGTACTTC.

The chain uses TRBV6-5 and TRBJ1-5, with a weak D call TRBD1 (6 bases). Germline V gene lookup returns CDR1 MNHEY and CDR2 SVGAGI. This CDR3 has 15 residues. The ends were cut back, 6 bases at V and 0 bases at J, with 12 bases in the middle. For the CDR3, the DNA is TGTGCCAGCAGGAGTTCGGACAGTAGCAATCAGCCCCAGCATTTT. Its protein is CASRSSDSSNQPQHF.